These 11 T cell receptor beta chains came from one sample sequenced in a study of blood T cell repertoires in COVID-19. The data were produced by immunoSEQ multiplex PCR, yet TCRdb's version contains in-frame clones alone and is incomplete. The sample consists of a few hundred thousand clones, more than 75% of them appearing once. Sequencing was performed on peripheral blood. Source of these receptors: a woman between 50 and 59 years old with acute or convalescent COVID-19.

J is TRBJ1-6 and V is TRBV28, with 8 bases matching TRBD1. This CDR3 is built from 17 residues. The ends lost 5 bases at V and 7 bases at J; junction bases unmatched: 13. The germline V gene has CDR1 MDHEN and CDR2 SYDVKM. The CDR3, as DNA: TGTGCCAGCAGTGGGTTCCCTTGGACAGGGATGAATTCACCCCTCCACTTT. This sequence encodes CASSGFPWTGMNSPLHF. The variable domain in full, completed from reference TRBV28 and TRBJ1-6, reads DVKVTQSSRYLVKRTGEKVFLECVQDMDHENMFWYRQDPGLGLRLIYFSYDVKMKEKGDIPEGYSVSREKKERFSLILESASTNQTSMYLCASSGFPWTGMNSPLHFGNGTRLTVT.

The CDR3 spells CASSFPGQGGYGYTF. The CDR3 DNA sequence: TGTGCCAGCAGCTTTCCGGGACAGGGAGGCTATGGCTACACCTTC. V gene TRBV7-2 combines with J gene TRBJ1-2; 9 nucleotides agree with TRBD1. The junction had 6 bases not matched to a gene; V was cut back by 3 bases and J by 4 bases. The CDR3 sequence is 15 residues long. CDR1 and CDR2 (germline): SGHTA, FQGNSA.

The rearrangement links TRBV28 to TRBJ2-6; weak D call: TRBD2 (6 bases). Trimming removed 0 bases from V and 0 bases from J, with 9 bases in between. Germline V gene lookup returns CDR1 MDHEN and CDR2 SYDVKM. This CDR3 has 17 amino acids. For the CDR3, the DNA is TGTGCCAGCAGTTTATGGTTCGGGAGCTCTGGGGCCAACGTCCTGACTTTC. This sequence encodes CASSLWFGSSGANVLTF.

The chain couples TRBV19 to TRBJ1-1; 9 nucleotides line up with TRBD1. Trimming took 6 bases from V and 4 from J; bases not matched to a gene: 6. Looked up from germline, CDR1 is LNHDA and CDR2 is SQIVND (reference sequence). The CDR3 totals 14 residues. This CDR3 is CASRSGTGLTEAFF. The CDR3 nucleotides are TGTGCCAGTAGGTCCGGGACAGGGCTCACTGAAGCTTTCTTT.

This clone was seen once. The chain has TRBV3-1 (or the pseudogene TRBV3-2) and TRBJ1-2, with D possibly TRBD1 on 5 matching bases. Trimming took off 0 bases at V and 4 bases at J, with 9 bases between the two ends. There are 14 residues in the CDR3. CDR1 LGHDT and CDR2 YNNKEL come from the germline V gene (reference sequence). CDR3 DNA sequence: TGTGCCAGCAGCCAAGAGGGGGGGGTCTATGGCTACACCTTC. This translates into CASSQEGGVYGYTF.

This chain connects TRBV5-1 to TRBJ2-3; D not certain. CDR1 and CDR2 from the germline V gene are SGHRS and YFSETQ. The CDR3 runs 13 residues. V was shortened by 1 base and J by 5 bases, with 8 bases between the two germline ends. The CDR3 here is CASSLSGEDTQYF. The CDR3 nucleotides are TGCGCCAGCAGCTTGAGTGGAGAAGATACGCAGTATTTT.

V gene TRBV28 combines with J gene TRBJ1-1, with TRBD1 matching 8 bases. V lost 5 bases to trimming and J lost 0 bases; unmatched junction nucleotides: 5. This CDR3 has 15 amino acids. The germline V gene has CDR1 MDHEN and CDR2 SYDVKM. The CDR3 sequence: CASSTWTGMNTEAFF. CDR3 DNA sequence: TGTGCCAGCAGTACCTGGACAGGGATGAACACTGAAGCTTTCTTT. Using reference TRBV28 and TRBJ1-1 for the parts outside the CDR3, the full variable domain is DVKVTQSSRYLVKRTGEKVFLECVQDMDHENMFWYRQDPGLGLRLIYFSYDVKMKEKGDIPEGYSVSREKKERFSLILESASTNQTSMYLCASSTWTGMNTEAFFGQGTRLTVV.

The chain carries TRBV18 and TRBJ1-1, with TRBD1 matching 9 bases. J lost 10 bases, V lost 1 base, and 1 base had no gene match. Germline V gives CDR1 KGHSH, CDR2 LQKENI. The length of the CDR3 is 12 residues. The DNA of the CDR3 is TGTGCCAGCTCACCACAGACAGGGGGAGCTTTCTTT. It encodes CASSPQTGGAFF.

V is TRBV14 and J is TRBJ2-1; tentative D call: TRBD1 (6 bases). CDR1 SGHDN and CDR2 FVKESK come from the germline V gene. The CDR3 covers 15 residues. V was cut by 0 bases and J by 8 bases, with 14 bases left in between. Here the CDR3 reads CASSQEFGQLDEQFF. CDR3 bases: TGTGCCAGCAGCCAAGAGTTTGGACAGCTCGATGAGCAGTTCTTC. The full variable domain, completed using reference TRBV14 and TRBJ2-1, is EAGVTQFPSHSVIEKGQTVTLRCDPISGHDNLYWYRRVMGKEIKFLLHFVKESKQDESGMPNNRFLAERTGGTYSTLKVQPAELEDSGVYFCASSQEFGQLDEQFFGPGTRLTVL.

CDR3 coding DNA: TGTGCCAGTAGTATAGTTTCGGCTAGCGGGAGGTACGAGCAGTACTTC. It encodes CASSIVSASGRYEQYF. The chain is built from TRBV19 and TRBJ2-7; 11 nucleotides match TRBD2. The germline V gene has CDR1 LNHDA and CDR2 SQIVND (reference sequence). After removal of 1 base from V and 4 bases from J, the junction contained 6 bases not matched to a gene. There are 16 residues in the CDR3.

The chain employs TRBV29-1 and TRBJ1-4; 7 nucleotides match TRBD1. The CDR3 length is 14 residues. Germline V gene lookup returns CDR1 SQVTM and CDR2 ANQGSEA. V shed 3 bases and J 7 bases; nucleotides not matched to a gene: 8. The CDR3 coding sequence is TGCAGCGTTGACCCACAGGGGTCGGGTGAAAAACTGTTTTTT. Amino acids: CSVDPQGSGEKLFF.